This is a list of T cell receptor beta chains from one sample in a study of molecular identifiers for immune sequencing clone quantification. One entry per CDR3 protein results from TCRdb running MiXCR on the PCR reads. The sample shows more than 300,000 distinct CDR3 sequences, about 20% of them seen only once. The specimen sequenced was naive CD8+ T cells from blood, with Jurkat cell RNA spiked in. Receptors originate from a human donor in good health. Some libraries in this study had Jurkat cell RNA spiked in. CDR3s include the opening cysteine and the closing phenylalanine or tryptophan. A D gene is named only where the DNA matches it firmly. Clone size, where shown, is once, few, many, or a class for clones that have expanded.

>14|TRBD1|TRBJ1-5|many|TRBV6-6
CASSIQGAGQPQHF
TGTGCCAGCAGTATACAGGGGGCAGGGCAGCCCCAGCATTTT
>16|NA|TRBJ1-6|many|TRBV4-3
CASSQDSAQTISPLHF
TGCGCCAGCAGCCAAGACTCCGCACAGACAATTTCACCCCTCCACTTT
>15|TRBD1|TRBJ2-7|NA|TRBV3-1
CVSSTRTGVVSEQYF
TGTGTCAGCAGCACCCGGACAGGGGTGGTGAGTGAGCAGTACTTC
>16|TRBD2|TRBJ2-1|few|TRBV14
CASSRLAGASLGEQFF
TGTGCCAGCAGCCGACTAGCGGGAGCATCGTTAGGTGAGCAGTTCTTC
>15|TRBD1|TRBJ2-7|NA|TRBV15
CATSRGKGQNYEQYF
TGTGCCACCAGCAGAGGGAAGGGACAGAACTACGAGCAGTACTTC
>17|TRBD2|TRBJ2-7|many|TRBV12-3/TRBV12-4
CASKSPGTSGHSYEQYF
TGTGCCAGCAAGTCACCCGGGACTAGCGGCCATTCCTACGAGCAGTACTTC
>16|TRBD2|TRBJ2-7|NA|TRBV28
CASSLTGTSGTYEQYF
TGTGCCAGCAGTTTAACCGGGACTAGCGGGACCTACGAGCAGTACTTC
>15|NA|TRBJ1-1|many|TRBV4-1
CASSQDRNMNTEAFF
TGCGCCAGCAGCCAAGATAGAAACATGAACACTGAAGCTTTCTTT
>13|NA|TRBJ2-7|NA|TRBV7-9
CASSLVSGDEQYF
TGTGCCAGCAGCTTAGTATCCGGGGACGAGCAGTACTTC
>16|TRBD2|TRBJ2-3|many|TRBV12-3/TRBV12-4
CASSQGLAGNTDTQYF
TGTGCCAGCAGTCAGGGACTAGCGGGAAACACAGATACGCAGTATTTT
>13|TRBD1|TRBJ2-7|many|TRBV18
CASSPDRGSEQYF
TGTGCCAGCTCACCCGACAGGGGGTCCGAGCAGTACTTC
>15|TRBD1|TRBJ2-7|many|TRBV9
CASSVEGQGTYEQYF
TGTGCCAGCAGCGTAGAGGGACAGGGTACCTACGAGCAGTACTTC
>15|NA|TRBJ2-1|NA|TRBV4-3
CASSQDIGRGNEQFF
TGCGCCAGCAGCCAAGACATTGGTAGGGGAAATGAGCAGTTCTTC
>18|TRBD1|TRBJ2-6|many|TRBV5-3
CARSPARDSNSGANVLTF
TGTGCCAGAAGCCCCGCAAGGGACAGCAACTCTGGGGCCAACGTCCTGACTTTC
>16|TRBD1|TRBJ2-7|many|TRBV5-5
CASSLEATGTGVEQYF
TGTGCCAGCAGCTTGGAGGCCACCGGGACAGGGGTCGAGCAGTACTTC
>14|NA|TRBJ2-2|many|TRBV12-3/TRBV12-4
CASSRLVDTGELFF
TGTGCCAGCAGTCGACTAGTGGACACCGGGGAGCTGTTTTTT
>14|NA|TRBJ2-5|many|TRBV7-6
CASSSRQGLETQYF
TGTGCCAGCAGCTCCCGACAGGGACTAGAGACCCAGTACTTC
>16|NA|TRBJ1-2|few|TRBV23-1
CASSQSWQGLNYGYTF
TGCGCCAGCAGTCAATCGTGGCAGGGGCTTAACTATGGCTACACCTTC
>15|TRBD2|TRBJ2-7|many|TRBV19
CASSIDAGGPYEQYF
TGTGCCAGTAGTATTGATGCGGGGGGGCCCTACGAGCAGTACTTC
>14|TRBD1|TRBJ2-3|many|TRBV7-2
CASSSGQGTDTQYF
TGTGCCAGCAGCTCAGGACAGGGGACCGATACGCAGTATTTT
>18|NA|TRBJ2-4|many|TRBV4-1
CASSQGAQGSGAKNIQYF
TGCGCCAGCAGCCAAGGGGCCCAGGGGTCCGGGGCCAAAAACATTCAGTACTTC
>12|NA|TRBJ1-2|few|TRBV6-5
CASSTGNYGYTF
TGTGCCAGCTCCACAGGGAACTATGGCTACACCTTC
>15|NA|TRBJ1-1|many|TRBV7-9
CASSLGLGVNTEAFF
TGTGCCAGCAGCTTAGGTCTGGGGGTTAACACTGAAGCTTTCTTT
>14|NA|TRBJ2-7|many|TRBV2
CASSETPSPYEQYF
TGTGCCAGCAGTGAGACCCCGAGTCCCTACGAGCAGTACTTC
>12|TRBD1|TRBJ2-7|many|TRBV20-1
CSAPDREAEQYF
TGCAGTGCGCCGGACAGGGAAGCCGAGCAGTACTTC
>14|TRBD2|TRBJ2-7|many|TRBV20-1
CSATGLADSYEQYF
TGCAGTGCTACTGGGCTAGCGGACTCCTACGAGCAGTACTTC
>16|NA|TRBJ2-7|many|TRBV2
CASSEYGAELSYEQYF
TGTGCCAGCAGTGAATACGGGGCGGAGCTCTCCTACGAGCAGTACTTC
>16|NA|TRBJ1-5|few|TRBV6-2/TRBV6-3
CASSSPGLSSNQPQHF
TGTGCCAGCAGTTCGCCAGGACTGAGTAGCAATCAGCCCCAGCATTTT
>15|TRBD2|TRBJ2-1|many|TRBV27
CASSLSVVAGVGQFF
TGTGCCAGCAGTCTCTCGGTGGTAGCGGGGGTAGGGCAGTTCTTC
>16|NA|TRBJ2-3|many|TRBV4-3
CASSQDQADNTDTQYF
TGCGCCAGCAGCCAAGATCAAGCGGACAACACAGATACGCAGTATTTT
>15|NA|TRBJ2-7|many|TRBV11-2
CASSFETVSSYEQYF
TGTGCCAGCAGCTTCGAGACAGTTAGCTCCTACGAGCAGTACTTC
>12|NA|TRBJ2-4|many|TRBV5-6
CASSSPQNIQYF
TGTGCCAGCAGCTCGCCCCAAAACATTCAGTACTTC